This T cell receptor beta chain was retrieved from a study of blood T cell repertoires in COVID-19. Study summary: The United States, Italy and Spain supplied acute and convalescent COVID-19 samples.

This CDR3 spans 16 amino acids. Trimming shortened V by 0 bases and J by 3 bases, and 12 bases separated the two germline ends. Per the germline V gene, CDR1 is LGHNA and CDR2 is YSLEER. Original processing methods: Cell counts per sample came from amplifying reference gene primers. TCRdb's copy holds only in-frame clones and misses some; the assay was immunoSEQ multiplex PCR. V and J calls and clone size are copied from that table; D and trimming were computed from the DNA. The repertoire holds 100,000 to 150,000 clones, with 85% as singletons. Source material: peripheral blood. The sequence came from a woman over 75 with acute or convalescent COVID-19. The chain recombines TRBV4-3 with TRBJ1-3; unclear D gene. The CDR3 coding sequence is TGCGCCAGCAGCCAAGAACCGGGGAAGAGTGGAAACACCATATATTTT. Encoded protein: CASSQEPGKSGNTIYF.